Listed here is a single T cell receptor (beta chain). CDR1 LNHDA and CDR2 SQIVND come from the germline V gene (reference sequence). V lost 5 bases and J lost 6, with 11 bases in between. The CDR3 sequence is 13 residues long. The sample originates from a study of blood T cell repertoires in COVID-19. Libraries were prepared by immunoSEQ multiplex PCR; TCRdb keeps only in-frame clonotypes and omits some of them. The data hold 400,000 to 500,000 clones, with roughly 90% observed a single time. Material: peripheral blood. The rearrangement joins TRBV19 to TRBJ2-1; possibly TRBD1 for D (5 bases). This clonotype originated in a woman in her thirties with active or convalescent COVID-19. The CDR3: CASSPGRTNEQFF. The CDR3, as DNA: TGTGCCAGTAGTCCAGGGCGGACCAATGAGCAGTTCTTC.